This entry describes one T cell receptor (beta chain). Its antigen is not known. This CDR3 region has 15 residues. V lost 6 bases, J lost 3 bases, and 11 bases stayed unmatched. The germline CDR1 and CDR2 sequences are LNHDA and SQIVND (reference sequence). The treatment denotes: around 19 received Ad26.COV2.S at low or high dose, single or two shots; about 5 received placebo; per-sample allocation not given. On day 63 after the first injection, vaccine and placebo recipients gave samples. Clones were read by immunoSEQ multiplex PCR, and TCRdb kept only the in-frame ones, dropping some. The profile shows about 370,000 clones, around nine tenths of them singletons. This sample was taken from a study of Ad26.COV2.S vaccination and SARS-CoV-2 variants. Study results and limitations: Higher spike-specific TCR breadth was found in vaccine recipients than in placebo recipients.

The receptor comes from a person aged 18-60 years who received the Ad26.COV2.S COVID-19 vaccine or a placebo. The chain is built from TRBV19 and TRBJ2-7; 7 positions match TRBD1. Sequenced material: peripheral blood, taken in a trial of Ad26.COV2.S vaccine versus placebo. CDR3 protein: CASRFRQGGIYEQYF. The CDR3 coding sequence is TGTGCCAGTAGATTCCGACAGGGTGGCATCTACGAGCAGTACTTC. The variable domain in full, with the rest retrieved from reference TRBV19 and TRBJ2-7, is DGGITQSPKYLFRKEGQNVTLSCEQNLNHDAMYWYRQDPGQGLRLIYYSQIVNDFQKGDIAEGYSVSREKKESFPLTVTSAQKNPTAFYLCASRFRQGGIYEQYFGPGTRLTVT.